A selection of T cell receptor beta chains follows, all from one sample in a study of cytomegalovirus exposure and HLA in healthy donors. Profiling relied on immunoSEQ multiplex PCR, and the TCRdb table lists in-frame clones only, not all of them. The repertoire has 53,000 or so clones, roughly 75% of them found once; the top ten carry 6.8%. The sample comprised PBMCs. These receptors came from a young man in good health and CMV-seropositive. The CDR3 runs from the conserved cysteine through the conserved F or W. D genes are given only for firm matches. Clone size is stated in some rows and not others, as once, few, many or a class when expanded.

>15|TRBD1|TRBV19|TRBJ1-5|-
CASRKQGNSNQPQHF
TGTGCCAGTAGAAAACAGGGGAATAGCAATCAGCCCCAGCATTTT
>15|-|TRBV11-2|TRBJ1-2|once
CASSLALQGNYGYTF
TGTGCCAGCAGCTTAGCCCTTCAGGGTAACTATGGCTACACCTTC
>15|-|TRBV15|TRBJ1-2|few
CATSRGQATNYGYTF
TGTGCCACCAGCAGAGGACAGGCTACTAACTATGGCTACACCTTC
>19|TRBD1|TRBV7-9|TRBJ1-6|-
CASSFAGQGRGTYNSPLHF
TGTGCCAGCAGCTTCGCCGGACAGGGAAGGGGAACCTATAATTCACCCCTCCACTTT
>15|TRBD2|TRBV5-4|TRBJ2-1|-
CASSEAGGGFNEQFF
TGTGCCAGCAGCGAGGCGGGGGGCGGATTCAATGAGCAGTTCTTC
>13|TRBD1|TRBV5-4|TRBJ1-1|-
CASSDRVGTEAFF
TGTGCCAGCAGCGACAGGGTGGGGACTGAAGCTTTCTTT
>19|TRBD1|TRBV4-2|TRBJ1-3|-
CASSQGDRGFSNSGNTIYF
TGTGCCAGCAGCCAGGGGGACAGGGGATTCTCCAACTCTGGAAACACCATATATTTT
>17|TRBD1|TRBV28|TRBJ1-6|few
CASSLVGQGAHGSPLHF
TGTGCCAGCAGTTTAGTGGGACAGGGGGCGCACGGATCACCCCTCCACTTT
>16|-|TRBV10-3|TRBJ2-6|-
CAISEIGGSGANVLTF
TGTGCCATCAGTGAGATAGGGGGCTCTGGGGCCAACGTCCTGACTTTC
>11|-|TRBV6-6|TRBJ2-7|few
CASTGAYEQYF
TGTGCCAGTACGGGGGCCTACGAGCAGTACTTC
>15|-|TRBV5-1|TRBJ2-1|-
CASSPGGPLRNEQFF
TGCGCCAGCAGCCCGGGGGGCCCACTCAGGAATGAGCAGTTCTTC
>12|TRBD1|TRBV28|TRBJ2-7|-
CASRTGAAEQYF
TGTGCCAGCAGGACAGGGGCTGCCGAGCAGTACTTC
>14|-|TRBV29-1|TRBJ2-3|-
CSVAGTYGTDTQYF
TGCAGCGTTGCGGGTACGTACGGCACAGATACGCAGTATTTT
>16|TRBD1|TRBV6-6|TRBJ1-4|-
CASSARQGVTNEKLFF
TGTGCCAGCAGTGCCCGACAGGGGGTAACTAATGAAAAACTGTTTTTT
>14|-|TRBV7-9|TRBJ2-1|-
CASSLMERYNEQFF
TGTGCCAGCAGCTTAATGGAGCGGTACAATGAGCAGTTCTTC
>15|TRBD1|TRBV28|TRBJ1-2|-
CASSNPGQEIYGYTF
TGTGCCAGCAGTAACCCGGGACAGGAAATCTATGGCTACACCTTC
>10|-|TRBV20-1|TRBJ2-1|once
CSASRNEQFF
TGCAGTGCTAGTAGAAATGAGCAGTTCTTC
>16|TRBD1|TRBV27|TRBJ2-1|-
CASSWGWRTGSNEQFF
TGTGCCAGCAGTTGGGGATGGAGGACAGGGAGTAATGAGCAGTTCTTC
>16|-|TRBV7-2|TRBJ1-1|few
CASVKGGDVLGTEAFF
TGTGCCAGCGTAAAGGGGGGGGACGTTCTGGGCACTGAAGCTTTCTTT
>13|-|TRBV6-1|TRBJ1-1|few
CASMNREWTEAFF
TGTGCCAGCATGAACAGGGAATGGACTGAAGCTTTCTTT
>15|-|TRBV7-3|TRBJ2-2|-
CASSPTSLGTGELFF
TGTGCCAGCAGCCCAACTAGCCTAGGGACCGGGGAGCTGTTTTTT
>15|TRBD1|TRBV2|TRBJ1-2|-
CASSGIGQGIGGYTF
TGTGCCAGCAGCGGAATAGGACAGGGAATAGGTGGCTACACCTTC
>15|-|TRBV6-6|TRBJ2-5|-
CASSYSSSGAETQYF
TGTGCCAGCAGTTACTCTTCCTCGGGAGCAGAGACCCAGTACTTC
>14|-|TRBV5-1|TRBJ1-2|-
CASSLDGGDYGYTF
TGCGCCAGCAGCTTGGACGGGGGAGACTATGGCTACACCTTC
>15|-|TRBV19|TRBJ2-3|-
CASGRGGSRTDTQYF
TGTGCCAGCGGAAGGGGGGGTTCGAGGACAGATACGCAGTATTTT
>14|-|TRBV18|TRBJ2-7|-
CASSPLTGFYEQYF
TGTGCCAGCTCACCGCTCACAGGTTTCTACGAGCAGTACTTC
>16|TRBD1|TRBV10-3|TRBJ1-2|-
CAISDPGGGLTYGYTF
TGTGCCATCAGTGACCCAGGAGGGGGCCTTACCTATGGCTACACCTTC
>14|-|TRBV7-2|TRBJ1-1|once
CASSSPGGNTEAFF
TGTGCCAGCAGCTCCCCGGGGGGGAACACTGAAGCTTTCTTT
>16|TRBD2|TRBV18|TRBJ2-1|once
CASSPPQRGAYNEQFF
TGTGCCAGCTCACCACCTCAGCGGGGGGCCTACAATGAGCAGTTCTTC
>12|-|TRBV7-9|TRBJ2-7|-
CASSSYRHEQYF
TGTGCCAGCAGCTCTTACAGGCACGAGCAGTACTTC
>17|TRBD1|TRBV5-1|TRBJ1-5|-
CASSLGDRAGIDQPQHF
TGCGCCAGCAGCTTGGGGGACAGGGCGGGAATCGATCAGCCCCAGCATTTT
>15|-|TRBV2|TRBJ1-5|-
CASSVVTSGSQPQHF
TGTGCCAGCAGTGTGGTGACATCAGGATCCCAGCCCCAGCATTTT
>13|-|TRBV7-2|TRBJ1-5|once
CASSLQGRPPQHF
TGTGCCAGCAGCTTACAGGGCCGCCCGCCCCAGCATTTT
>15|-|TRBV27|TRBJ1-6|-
CASSSQTGTGSPLHF
TGTGCCAGCAGTTCGCAGACGGGAACGGGTTCACCCCTCCACTTT
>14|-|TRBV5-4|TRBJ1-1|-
CASSLYGLNTEAFF
TGTGCCAGCAGCTTGTACGGTTTGAACACTGAAGCTTTCTTT
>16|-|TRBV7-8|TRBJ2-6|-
CASSSAIPGGANVLTF
TGTGCCAGCAGCTCTGCCATTCCGGGTGGGGCCAACGTCCTGACTTTC
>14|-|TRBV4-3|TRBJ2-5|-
CASSHAGPQETQYF
TGCGCCAGCAGCCACGCGGGACCCCAAGAGACCCAGTACTTC
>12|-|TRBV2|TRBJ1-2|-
CAPPSRVHGYTF
TGTGCCCCCCCTTCCCGCGTGCATGGCTACACCTTC
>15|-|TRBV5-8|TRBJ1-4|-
CASSFLQGWGEKLFF
TGTGCCAGCAGCTTTTTACAGGGATGGGGAGAAAAACTGTTTTTT
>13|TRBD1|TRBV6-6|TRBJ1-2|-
CASSTGGYYGYTF
TGTGCCAGCAGCACAGGGGGGTACTATGGCTACACCTTC
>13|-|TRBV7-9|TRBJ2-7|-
CASSLQGGYEQYF
TGTGCCAGCAGCTTGCAGGGCGGATACGAGCAGTACTTC
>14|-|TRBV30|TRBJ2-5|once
CAWNLALRQETQYF
TGTGCCTGGAATCTGGCTCTGCGGCAAGAGACCCAGTACTTC
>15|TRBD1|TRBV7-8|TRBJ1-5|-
CASSAFTGGNQPQHF
TGTGCCAGCAGCGCCTTTACAGGGGGCAACCAGCCCCAGCATTTT
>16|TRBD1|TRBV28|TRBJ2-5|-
CASRSGQGIRRETQYF
TGTGCCAGCAGATCGGGACAGGGGATCCGTCGGGAGACCCAGTACTTC
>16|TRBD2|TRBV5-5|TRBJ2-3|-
CASSLGSGRGTDTQYF
TGTGCCAGCAGCTTGGGAAGCGGGAGGGGCACAGATACGCAGTATTTT
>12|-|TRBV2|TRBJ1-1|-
CASSAGGVEAFF
TGTGCCAGCAGTGCCGGGGGGGTGGAAGCTTTCTTT
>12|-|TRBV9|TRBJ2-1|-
CASSVQFNEQFF
TGTGCCAGCAGCGTACAGTTCAATGAGCAGTTCTTC
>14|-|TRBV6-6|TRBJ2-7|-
CASSPTGAGYEQYF
TGTGCCAGCAGTCCCACCGGGGCGGGGTACGAGCAGTACTTC
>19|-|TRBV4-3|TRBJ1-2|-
CASSHYVGPGTRSKDGYTF
TGCGCCAGCAGCCATTATGTGGGGCCCGGGACACGGTCAAAAGATGGCTACACCTTC
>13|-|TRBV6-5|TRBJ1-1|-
CASSHSRTAEAFF
TGTGCCAGCAGTCACTCAAGGACAGCTGAAGCTTTCTTT
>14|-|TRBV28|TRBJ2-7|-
CASSLQGRAHEQYF
TGTGCCAGCAGTTTACAGGGGCGCGCCCACGAGCAGTACTTC
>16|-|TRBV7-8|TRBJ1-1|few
CASSLGSGGMNTEAFF
TGTGCCAGCAGCTTAGGCTCAGGCGGGATGAACACTGAAGCTTTCTTT
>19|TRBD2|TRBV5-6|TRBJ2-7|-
CASSLPKASGGLTYSEQYF
TGTGCCAGCAGCTTGCCCAAGGCTAGCGGGGGCCTTACCTACTCCGAGCAGTACTTC
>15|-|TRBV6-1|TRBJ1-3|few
CASSELGGTGNTIYF
TGTGCCAGCAGTGAATTGGGGGGAACGGGAAACACCATATATTTT
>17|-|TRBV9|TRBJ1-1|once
CASSDSLKGVLNTEAFF
TGTGCCAGCAGCGACAGCCTCAAGGGGGTACTGAACACTGAAGCTTTCTTT
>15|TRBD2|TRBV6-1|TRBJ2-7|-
CASSVIAGGFYEQYF
TGTGCCAGCAGTGTTATAGCGGGGGGATTTTACGAGCAGTACTTC
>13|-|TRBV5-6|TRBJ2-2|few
CASSYGNPGELFF
TGTGCCAGCAGCTACGGGAACCCCGGGGAGCTGTTTTTT
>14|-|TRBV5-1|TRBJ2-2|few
CASSLDRVGGELFF
TGCGCCAGCAGCTTGGACAGAGTTGGCGGGGAGCTGTTTTTT
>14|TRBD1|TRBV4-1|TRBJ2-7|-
CASSSWTGEYEQYF
TGCGCCAGCAGCTCCTGGACAGGGGAGTACGAGCAGTACTTC